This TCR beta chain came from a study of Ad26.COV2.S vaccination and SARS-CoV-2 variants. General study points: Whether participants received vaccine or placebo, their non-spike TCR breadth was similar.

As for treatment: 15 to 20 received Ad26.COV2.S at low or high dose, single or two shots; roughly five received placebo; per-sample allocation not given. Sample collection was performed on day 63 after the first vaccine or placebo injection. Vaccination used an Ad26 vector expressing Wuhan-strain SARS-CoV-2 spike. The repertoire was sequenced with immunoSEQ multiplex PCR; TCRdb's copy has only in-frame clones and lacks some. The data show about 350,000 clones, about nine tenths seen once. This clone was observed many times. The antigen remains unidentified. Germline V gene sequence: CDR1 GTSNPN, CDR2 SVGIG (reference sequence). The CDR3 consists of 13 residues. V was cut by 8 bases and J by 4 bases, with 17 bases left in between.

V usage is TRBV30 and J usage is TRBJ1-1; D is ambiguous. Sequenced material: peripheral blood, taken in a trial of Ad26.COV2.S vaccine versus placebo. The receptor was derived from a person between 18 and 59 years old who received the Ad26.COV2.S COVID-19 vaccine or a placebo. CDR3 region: CAILAALGTEAFF. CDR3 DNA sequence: TGTGCCATCTTGGCGGCCCTCGGCACTGAAGCTTTCTTT.